The 3 T cell receptor beta chains given below trace back to one sample, sequenced in a study of OX40 agonist ivuxolimab in advanced cancers. Generated by immunoSEQ multiplex PCR, the TCRdb table keeps only in-frame clones and is missing some. The sample shows tens of thousands of clones, approximately 85% of them seen only once. The sequencing used CD4+ or CD8+ T cells sorted from blood, collected in a trial of the OX40 agonist ivuxolimab. The receptors originated from an adult with an advanced solid tumor such as melanoma, head and neck, liver or kidney cancer.

The chain has TRBV7-9 and TRBJ1-1; D is perhaps TRBD1 (5 bases). V lost 0 bases and J lost 7, with 6 bases in between. The length of the CDR3 is 12 residues. CDR1 and CDR2 from the germline V gene are SEHNR and FQNEAQ (reference sequence). CDR3 sequence: CASSLARGEAFF. The CDR3 nucleotides are TGTGCCAGCAGCTTAGCGAGGGGTGAAGCTTTCTTT.

This chain uses TRBV21-1 with TRBJ1-5; TRBD1 is taken as the D call from the table, unchecked against the DNA. TRBV21-1 is given as a pseudogene. The CDR3 has 17 amino acids. Written as DNA, the CDR3 is TGTGCCAGCAGTAGACAGGGGACCCTTTATAGCAATCAGCCCCAGCATTTT. This codes for CASSRQGTLYSNQPQHF.

In nucleotides, the CDR3 is TGTGCCAGCAGCCCCGATATCAGGGAATATCAGCCCCAGCATTTT. Its protein product is CASSPDIREYQPQHF. The V gene is TRBV7-2, the J gene TRBJ1-5; tentative D call: TRBD1 (5 bases). V was shortened by 5 bases and J by 5 bases, with 16 bases between the two germline ends. This CDR3 has 15 residues. Germline CDR1 is SGHTA and CDR2 is FQGNSA.